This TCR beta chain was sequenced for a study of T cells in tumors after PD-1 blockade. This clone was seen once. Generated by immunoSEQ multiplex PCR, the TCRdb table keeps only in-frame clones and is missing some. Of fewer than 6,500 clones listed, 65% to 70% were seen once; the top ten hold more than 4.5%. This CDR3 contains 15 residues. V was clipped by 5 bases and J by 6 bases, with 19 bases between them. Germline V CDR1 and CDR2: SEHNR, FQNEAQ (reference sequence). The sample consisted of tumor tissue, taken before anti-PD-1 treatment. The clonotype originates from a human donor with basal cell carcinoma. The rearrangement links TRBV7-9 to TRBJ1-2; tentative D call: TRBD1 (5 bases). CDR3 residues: CASSQTLTATDGYTF. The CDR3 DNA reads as TGTGCCAGCAGCCAAACTCTGACAGCTACTGATGGCTACACCTTC.